This TCR beta chain appears in the sequencing data of a study of cytomegalovirus exposure and HLA in healthy donors. This clone has a handful of counts. CDR1 is LNHDA, CDR2 SQIVND, per germline (reference sequence). The CDR3 totals 13 residues. Trimming left V 6 bases short and J 6 bases short, with 15 bases between. The PCR employed 60 Vbeta primers together with 13 Jbeta primers. Method: immunoSEQ multiplex PCR; TCRdb's copy keeps in-frame clones and lacks some. Of roughly 23,000 clones in the sample, around 77% were seen once. This TCR was recovered from a man aged 60 to 75 in good health and CMV-seronegative. Sequenced: PBMCs. The chain links TRBV19 to TRBJ2-7, with a tentative D call TRBD2 (6 bases). CDR3 loop: CASSRDFLSEQYF. Here the CDR3 DNA reads TGTGCCAGTAGCCGGGACTTTTTAAGCGAGCAGTACTTC.